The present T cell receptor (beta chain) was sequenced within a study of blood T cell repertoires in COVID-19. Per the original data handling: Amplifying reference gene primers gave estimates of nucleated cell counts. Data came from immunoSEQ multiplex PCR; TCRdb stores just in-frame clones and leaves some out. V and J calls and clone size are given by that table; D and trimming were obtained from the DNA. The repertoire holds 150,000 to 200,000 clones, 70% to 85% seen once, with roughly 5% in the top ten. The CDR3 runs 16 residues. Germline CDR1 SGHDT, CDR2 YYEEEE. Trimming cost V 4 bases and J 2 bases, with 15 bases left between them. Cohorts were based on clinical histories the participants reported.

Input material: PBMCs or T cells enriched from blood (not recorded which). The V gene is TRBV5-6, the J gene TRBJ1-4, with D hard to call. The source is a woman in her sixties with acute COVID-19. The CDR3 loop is CASSHRGLVTNEKLFF. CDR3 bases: TGTGCCAGCAGCCACCGGGGTCTCGTGACTAATGAAAAACTGTTTTTT.